One and the same sample provided the 29 T cell receptor beta chains below, sequenced in a study of blood T cell repertoires in COVID-19. Produced via immunoSEQ multiplex PCR; TCRdb's table is partial and in-frame only. This table has over 350,000 clones, 85% to 90% appearing once. Input material: PBMCs or T cells enriched from blood (not recorded which). Receptors originate from a woman aged 45-65 years who had recovered from COVID-19.

The CDR3 DNA follows: TGTGCCAGCAGTGCCCATGGAGGGGGCGAGCGAAAACTGTTTTTT. It yields the protein CASSAHGGGERKLFF. V usage is TRBV25-1 and J usage is TRBJ1-4; the match to TRBD1 covers 7 bases. V shed 4 bases, J shed 10 bases, and the junction held 12 bases outside the gene matches. The CDR3 is 15 amino acids. The germline gives CDR1 MGHDK, CDR2 SYGVNS.

The chain is built from TRBV5-1 and TRBJ1-2; TRBD1 is a possible D gene (6 bases). Germline V CDR1 and CDR2: SGHRS, YFSETQ. Trimming left V 2 bases short and J 2 bases short, with 10 bases between. The CDR3 length is 14 residues. The CDR3 is CASSFGGQNYGYTF. CDR3 bases: TGCGCCAGCAGCTTCGGGGGGCAGAACTATGGCTACACCTTC.

The V and J genes are TRBV6-4 and TRBJ1-1, with no clear D. The CDR3 is 13 amino acids. The V gene lost 4 bases and the J gene lost 12 bases, with 18 bases spanning the gap. The germline gives CDR1 MRHNA, CDR2 SNTAGT. The CDR3 bases are TGTGCCAGCAGTGTCAGACTCTCCACCGAGACTTTCTTT. Its protein is CASSVRLSTETFF.

The CDR3 protein is CASSVSPSTRSGETQYF. The CDR3 DNA reads TGTGCCAGCAGCGTCAGCCCCTCAACGAGGTCGGGAGAGACCCAGTACTTC. The chain joins TRBV9 to TRBJ2-5; D gene unclear. This CDR3 contains 17 residues. The ends were cut back, 2 bases at V and 4 bases at J, with 21 bases in the middle. Germline V gene sequence: CDR1 SGDLS, CDR2 YYNGEE.

The rearrangement joins TRBV3-1 (or the pseudogene TRBV3-2) to TRBJ1-2; the D gene is possibly TRBD1 (5 bases). The V gene's germline CDR1 is LGHDT and CDR2 YNNKEL (reference sequence). The CDR3 covers 12 residues. V shed 7 bases and J shed 10 bases, with 16 bases lying between them. CDR3 sequence: CASTSSGGYYTF. In nucleotides, the CDR3 is TGTGCCAGCACATCCTCCGGGGGTTACTACACCTTC.

The chain joins TRBV9 to TRBJ1-1; possibly TRBD1 for D (6 bases). CDR3 length equals 15 residues. Trimming removed 1 base from V and 0 bases from J, with 10 bases in between. Germline CDR1 and CDR2: SGDLS and YYNGEE. The CDR3 sequence is CASSVSGDMNTEAFF. CDR3 nucleotides: TGTGCCAGCAGCGTAAGTGGGGACATGAACACTGAAGCTTTCTTT.

This clone was observed once. Other nucleotide sequences in the sample specify the same CDR3. The chain carries TRBV29-1 and TRBJ2-6; 10 bases match TRBD1. The V segment lost 4 bases and the J segment 4 bases; nucleotides outside the gene matches: 4. Germline CDR1 and CDR2: SQVTM and ANQGSEA. The CDR3 is made up of 15 amino acids. CDR3 loop: CSVGQGAAGANVLTF. DNA of the CDR3: TGCAGCGTTGGACAGGGGGCTGCCGGGGCCAACGTCCTGACTTTC. The whole variable domain, remainder taken from reference TRBV29-1 and TRBJ2-6, is SAVISQKPSRDICQRGTSLTIQCQVDSQVTMMFWYRQQPGQSLTLIATANQGSEATYESGFVIDKFPISRPNLTFSTLTVSNMSPEDSSIYLCSVGQGAAGANVLTFGAGSRLTVL.

This chain uses TRBV7-3 with TRBJ1-1; D gene unclear. CDR1 and CDR2 (germline): SGHTA, FQGTGA. Trimming pared 5 bases from V and 3 bases from J, leaving 10 bases between. The CDR3 is 13 amino acids. CDR3 nucleotide sequence: TGTGCCAGCAGCCCCCGGGGTTACACTGAAGCTTTCTTT. Translation gives CASSPRGYTEAFF.

Points on this clone: The identical CDR3 is also encoded by other nucleotide sequences in the sample. The CDR3 coding sequence is TGTGCCAGCAGCCTCGGGGGCACAGATACGCAGTATTTT. It is translated as CASSLGGTDTQYF. The chain recombines TRBV7-2 with TRBJ2-3; D perhaps matches TRBD2 (5 bases). Germline CDR1 is SGHTA and CDR2 is FQGNSA. Trimming cost V 5 bases and J 1 base, with 7 bases left between them. This CDR3 is 13 amino acids long.

This clone was picked up a small number of times. The V and J genes are TRBV2 and TRBJ2-7, with D possibly TRBD1 on 6 matching bases. Trimming shortened V by 0 bases and J by 3 bases, and 12 bases separated the two germline ends. Germline V gives CDR1 SNHLY, CDR2 FYNNEI. The CDR3 is 15 residues long. The CDR3 sequence: CASSEAPGTSYEQYF. CDR3 nucleotides: TGTGCCAGCAGTGAAGCGCCCGGGACAAGCTACGAGCAGTACTTC.

This clone was found once. The chain employs TRBV28 and TRBJ2-7; 9 bases line up with TRBD2. Germline V CDR1 and CDR2: MDHEN, SYDVKM. V shed 1 base and J 0 bases; nucleotides not matched to a gene: 4. There are 16 residues in the CDR3. The CDR3 nucleotides are TGTGCCAGCAGTTTATTAAGCGGGGGGCTCTCCTACGAGCAGTACTTC. This encodes CASSLLSGGLSYEQYF.

The J gene is TRBJ1-2, the V gene TRBV11-1; perhaps TRBD1 as D (5 bases). CDR1 SGHAT and CDR2 FQDESV come from the germline V gene (reference sequence). The length of the CDR3 is 13 residues. V gave up 5 bases and J gave up 7 bases, with 14 bases separating them. The CDR3 coding sequence is TGTGCCAGCAGCACAGCAGGGTTCTCTGGCTACACCTTC. Its translation is CASSTAGFSGYTF. The whole variable domain, filled in from reference TRBV11-1 and TRBJ1-2, reads EAEVAQSPRYKITEKSQAVAFWCDPISGHATLYWYRQILGQGPELLVQFQDESVVDDSQLPKDRFSAERLKGVDSTLKIQPAELGDSAMYLCASSTAGFSGYTFGSGTRLTVV.

The rearrangement joins TRBV4-2 to TRBJ1-5, with D uncertain. V lost 4 bases and J lost 4, with 17 bases in between. The CDR3 has 16 residues. Germline CDR1 and CDR2: LGHNA and YNFKEQ. The CDR3: CASSPKMSAANQPQHF. As DNA, the CDR3 is TGTGCCAGCAGCCCAAAGATGTCGGCGGCTAATCAGCCCCAGCATTTT.

The V call is TRBV30, the J call TRBJ1-2; 7 positions agree with TRBD1. This CDR3 has 15 residues. CDR1 and CDR2 (germline): GTSNPN, SVGIG (reference sequence). V gave up 3 bases and J gave up 5 bases; unmatched junction bases: 12. The CDR3, as DNA: TGTGCCTGGAGAATAACAGGGGAAGGGGTGTATGGCTACACCTTC. Its protein is CAWRITGEGVYGYTF.

This chain uses TRBV10-3 with TRBJ1-2, with D possibly matching TRBD1 (5 bases). CDR1 and CDR2 from the germline V gene are ENHRY and SYGVKD. The V end was cut by 10 bases, the J end by 3 bases, with 15 bases between. The length of the CDR3 is 13 residues. In nucleotides, the CDR3 is TGTGCCACAACTTACCAAGGGGACTATGGCTACACCTTC. Amino acids: CATTYQGDYGYTF.

The chain uses TRBV28 and TRBJ1-5; D remains unclear. V was shortened by 6 bases and J by 4 bases, with 7 bases between the two germline ends. Per germline, CDR1 MDHEN and CDR2 SYDVKM. This CDR3 spans 12 amino acids. The CDR3 spells CASSRKNQPQHF. The CDR3 DNA sequence: TGTGCCAGCAGCAGGAAAAATCAGCCCCAGCATTTT. Full variable domain (outside the CDR3, taken from reference TRBV28 and TRBJ1-5): DVKVTQSSRYLVKRTGEKVFLECVQDMDHENMFWYRQDPGLGLRLIYFSYDVKMKEKGDIPEGYSVSREKKERFSLILESASTNQTSMYLCASSRKNQPQHFGDGTRLSIL.

A few counts support this clone. The chain joins TRBV3-1 (or the pseudogene TRBV3-2) to TRBJ2-7; TRBD2 is a possible D gene (7 bases). From germline, CDR1 is LGHDT and CDR2 YNNKEL (reference sequence). V lost 1 base to trimming and J lost 4 bases, with 11 bases between them. This CDR3 has 14 residues. Here the CDR3 DNA reads TGTGCCAGCAGCCAAGGTGGGGGGGCATACGAGCAGTACTTC. Its protein product is CASSQGGGAYEQYF.

The V call is TRBV19, the J call TRBJ2-5, with 8 bases lining up with TRBD1. Trimming cost V 8 bases and J 7 bases; bases outside gene matches: 9. The CDR3 is 13 residues long. CDR1 is LNHDA and CDR2 is SQIVND in the germline V gene (reference sequence). CDR3 in amino acids: CASDAGGEATQYF. For the CDR3, the DNA is TGTGCCAGTGACGCAGGGGGCGAGGCGACCCAGTACTTC.

This chain joins TRBV5-6 and TRBJ2-7; D might be TRBD1 (6 bases). Looked up from germline, CDR1 is SGHDT and CDR2 is YYEEEE. The V end was cut by 4 bases, the J end by 4 bases, with 15 bases between. This CDR3 is 14 amino acids long. CDR3 DNA sequence: TGTGCCAGCAGCGCCCCGGGACAAGGATACGAGCAGTACTTC. This sequence encodes CASSAPGQGYEQYF.

CDR3 bases: TGCGCCAGCAGTCAATCGGCTGGTATGAACACTGAAGCTTTCTTT. This gives the protein CASSQSAGMNTEAFF. The chain employs TRBV23-1 and TRBJ1-1; no clear D gene. TRBV23-1 is placed among ORFs of uncertain function. This CDR3 spans 15 amino acids. Trimming removed 0 bases from V and 0 bases from J, with 8 bases in between.

The DNA for the CDR3 is TGTGCCAGCAGCCCAGGGACTAGCGGGGGAGAGACCCAGTACTTC. It translates to CASSPGTSGGETQYF. The chain combines TRBV14 with TRBJ2-5; 14 bases agree with TRBD2. The CDR3 length is 15 residues. The V and J ends lost 4 bases and 4 bases, in that order; junction bases with no gene match: 2. Germline V CDR1 and CDR2: SGHDN, FVKESK.

The rearrangement uses TRBV7-2 and TRBJ2-5; D possibly corresponds to TRBD1 (6 bases). Germline assignment: CDR1 SGHTA and CDR2 FQGNSA. The V end lost 5 bases, the J end lost 5 bases, and 15 bases lay between the germline ends. This CDR3 has 14 amino acids. CDR3 DNA: TGTGCCAGCAGCCCAACCCAGGGGATCGAGACCCAGTACTTC. Residues: CASSPTQGIETQYF.

The J gene is TRBJ1-1, the V gene TRBV18, with TRBD1 matching over 9 bases. This CDR3 spans 13 amino acids. Germline CDR1 is KGHSH and CDR2 is LQKENI. J was trimmed by 9 bases and V by 8 bases; bases with no gene match: 10. CDR3 in amino acids: CASLQGAQAQAFF. As DNA, the CDR3 is TGTGCCAGCCTACAGGGGGCCCAAGCGCAAGCTTTCTTT. Based on the CDR3 plus reference TRBV18 and TRBJ1-1, the full variable domain is NAGVMQNPRHLVRRRGQEARLRCSPMKGHSHVYWYRQLPEEGLKFMVYLQKENIIDESGMPKERFSAEFPKEGPSILRIQQVVRGDSAAYFCASLQGAQAQAFFGQGTRLTVV.

This sequence joins TRBV21-1 and TRBJ2-7; the D call of TRBD2 is as the table states it, not checked on the DNA. TRBV21-1 is given as a pseudogene. The CDR3 extends over 15 amino acids. This CDR3 is CASRPFMRRSYEQYF. CDR3 nucleotide sequence: TGTGCCAGCAGACCATTCATGCGGCGATCCTACGAGCAGTACTTC.

The genes are TRBV3-1 (or the pseudogene TRBV3-2) and TRBJ1-1, with a possible D match to TRBD1 (5 bases). Germline CDR1 and CDR2: LGHDT and YNNKEL (reference sequence). Trimming pared 4 bases from V and 0 bases from J, leaving 9 bases between. The CDR3 totals 14 residues. CDR3 amino acids: CASSLGGVNTEAFF. The CDR3 DNA sequence: TGTGCCAGCAGCCTTGGGGGGGTGAACACTGAAGCTTTCTTT.

The chain carries TRBV6-5 and TRBJ1-2; 8 positions match TRBD1. The CDR3 length is 13 residues. Trimming cost V 6 bases and J 8 bases; bases outside gene matches: 8. Germline CDR1 reads MNHEY; CDR2 reads SVGAGI. The CDR3 region is CASRAGGERGYTF. The CDR3 region has the DNA TGTGCCAGCAGAGCAGGGGGCGAGAGAGGCTACACCTTC.

The V and J genes are TRBV27 and TRBJ2-7, with D perhaps matching TRBD1 (6 bases). CDR1 is MNHEY and CDR2 is SMNVEV in the germline V gene (reference sequence). V was clipped by 6 bases and J by 3 bases, with 15 bases between them. This CDR3 has 14 residues. DNA for the CDR3: TGTGCCAGCAGATACCGGGACATCGACTACGAGCAGTACTTC. Amino acids: CASRYRDIDYEQYF.

This clone was observed a few times. The chain couples TRBV28 to TRBJ1-2; 8 bases line up with TRBD1. Losses at the gene ends were 10 bases for V and 2 bases for J; bases not matched to a gene: 9. Looked up from germline, CDR1 is MDHEN and CDR2 is SYDVKM. The CDR3 has 14 residues. CDR3 residues: CAILPGGRNYGYTF. CDR3 nucleotide sequence: TGTGCCATACTTCCAGGGGGCCGGAACTATGGCTACACCTTC.

The chain combines TRBV27 with TRBJ2-7; D uncertain. The ends were cut back, 2 bases at V and 0 bases at J, with 8 bases in the middle. Per germline, CDR1 MNHEY and CDR2 SMNVEV (reference sequence). The CDR3 has 14 amino acids. For the CDR3, the DNA is TGTGCCAGCAGTTTAGGGCAGATCTCCTACGAGCAGTACTTC. Translated, it gives CASSLGQISYEQYF.